The rows below give T cell receptor beta chains drawn from one sample of a study of beta chain features in type 1 diabetes. TCRdb keeps only in-frame clones here, not all; method: immunoSEQ multiplex PCR. Among approximately 170,000 clones listed, roughly 8% were seen once. The sequenced sample was central memory CD4+ T cells from blood. Receptors originate from a woman between 35 and 50 years old with type 1 diabetes. CDR3s include the opening cysteine and the closing phenylalanine or tryptophan. D genes are given only for firm matches. Some rows mark clone size as missing; the rest say once, few, many or name a class of expanded clone.

d_gene: .
j_gene: TRBJ2-2
v_gene: TRBV25-1
abundance: few
CDR3aa: CASSIDSTGTGELFF
CDR3nt: TGTGCCAGCAGTATTGACTCGACGGGCACCGGGGAGCTGTTTTTT

d_gene: TRBD1
j_gene: TRBJ1-2
v_gene: TRBV6-5
abundance: few
CDR3aa: CASRIPGQGGDGYTF
CDR3nt: TGTGCCAGCAGAATACCGGGACAGGGAGGGGATGGCTACACCTTC

d_gene: .
j_gene: TRBJ1-4
v_gene: TRBV7-2
abundance: few
CDR3aa: CASSLRQRGGEKLFF
CDR3nt: TGTGCCAGCAGCTTACGACAGAGGGGGGGTGAAAAACTGTTTTTT

d_gene: TRBD1
j_gene: TRBJ2-5
v_gene: TRBV29-1
abundance: few
CDR3aa: CSVGRTGARETQYF
CDR3nt: TGCAGCGTTGGAAGGACAGGGGCCAGAGAGACCCAGTACTTC

d_gene: .
j_gene: TRBJ2-1
v_gene: TRBV11-3
abundance: .
CDR3aa: CASSSGEPSEQFF
CDR3nt: TGTGCCAGCAGCTCGGGGGAGCCGAGTGAGCAGTTCTTC

d_gene: .
j_gene: TRBJ1-1
v_gene: TRBV4-1
abundance: few
CDR3aa: CASSQDSGTPMNTEAFF
CDR3nt: TGCGCCAGCAGCCAAGATTCGGGGACACCTATGAACACTGAAGCTTTCTTT

d_gene: .
j_gene: TRBJ2-1
v_gene: TRBV15
abundance: few
CDR3aa: CATSRGGVGWGNEQFF
CDR3nt: TGTGCCACCAGCAGAGGGGGGGTGGGTTGGGGCAATGAGCAGTTCTTC

d_gene: TRBD1
j_gene: TRBJ1-2
v_gene: TRBV6-1
abundance: .
CDR3aa: CASSRGQGTFYGYTF
CDR3nt: TGTGCCAGCAGCCGCGGACAGGGGACCTTCTATGGCTACACCTTC

d_gene: .
j_gene: TRBJ2-7
v_gene: TRBV29-1
abundance: few
CDR3aa: CSVARGPSSYEQYF
CDR3nt: TGCAGCGTAGCCAGGGGACCTAGCTCCTACGAGCAGTACTTC

d_gene: .
j_gene: TRBJ1-5
v_gene: TRBV5-1
abundance: .
CDR3aa: CASSLEGGGSNQPQHF
CDR3nt: TGCGCCAGCAGCTTGGAGGGAGGGGGAAGCAATCAGCCCCAGCATTTT

d_gene: .
j_gene: TRBJ1-1
v_gene: TRBV11-2
abundance: .
CDR3aa: CASSLKESTEAFF
CDR3nt: TGTGCCAGCAGCTTAAAGGAGAGCACTGAAGCTTTCTTT

d_gene: .
j_gene: TRBJ2-7
v_gene: TRBV20-1
abundance: few
CDR3aa: CSARDTYEQYF
CDR3nt: TGCAGTGCTAGGGACACCTACGAGCAGTACTTC

d_gene: TRBD1
j_gene: TRBJ2-7
v_gene: TRBV7-2
abundance: few
CDR3aa: CASSLARGPQGAEQYF
CDR3nt: TGTGCCAGCAGCTTAGCGCGGGGCCCTCAGGGGGCCGAGCAGTACTTC

d_gene: TRBD2
j_gene: TRBJ2-1
v_gene: TRBV7-2
abundance: many
CDR3aa: CASSLAASGGYHEQFF
CDR3nt: TGTGCCAGCAGCTTAGCGGCTAGCGGGGGCTACCATGAGCAGTTCTTC

d_gene: TRBD1
j_gene: TRBJ1-6
v_gene: TRBV7-9
abundance: few
CDR3aa: CASSATGDGSPLHF
CDR3nt: TGTGCCAGCAGCGCGACAGGGGACGGGTCACCCCTCCACTTT

d_gene: TRBD2
j_gene: TRBJ2-3
v_gene: TRBV7-9
abundance: few
CDR3aa: CASALAGTSGPDTQYF
CDR3nt: TGTGCCAGCGCCCTAGCCGGGACTAGCGGGCCAGATACGCAGTATTTT

d_gene: .
j_gene: TRBJ2-7
v_gene: TRBV28
abundance: few
CDR3aa: CASTLEGGNYEQYF
CDR3nt: TGTGCCAGCACCCTGGAGGGAGGTAACTACGAGCAGTACTTC

d_gene: .
j_gene: TRBJ1-6
v_gene: TRBV6-5
abundance: few
CDR3aa: CASTPPLHF
CDR3nt: TGTGCCAGCACTCCACCCCTCCACTTT

d_gene: .
j_gene: TRBJ1-1
v_gene: TRBV6-5
abundance: .
CDR3aa: CASRSGRTEAFF
CDR3nt: TGTGCCAGCAGATCAGGGAGGACTGAAGCTTTCTTT

d_gene: .
j_gene: TRBJ2-2
v_gene: TRBV7-2
abundance: .
CDR3aa: CASGVLKRGGDTGELFF
CDR3nt: TGTGCCAGCGGCGTTCTTAAAAGAGGAGGGGACACCGGGGAGCTGTTTTTT

d_gene: .
j_gene: TRBJ2-2
v_gene: TRBV12-5
abundance: many
CDR3aa: CASRVNTGELFF
CDR3nt: TGTGCTAGCCGAGTGAACACCGGGGAGCTGTTTTTT

d_gene: TRBD1
j_gene: TRBJ2-7
v_gene: TRBV6-5
abundance: .
CDR3aa: CASSYIGQGYEQYF
CDR3nt: TGTGCCAGCAGTTACATCGGACAGGGTTACGAGCAGTACTTC

d_gene: TRBD1
j_gene: TRBJ2-2
v_gene: TRBV6-6
abundance: few
CDR3aa: CASSYSGQVTGELFF
CDR3nt: TGTGCCAGCAGTTACTCCGGACAGGTCACCGGGGAGCTGTTTTTT

d_gene: TRBD2
j_gene: TRBJ2-1
v_gene: TRBV4-2
abundance: many
CDR3aa: CASSQAGRRGEQFF
CDR3nt: TGTGCCAGCAGCCAGGCCGGGAGGCGAGGTGAGCAGTTCTTC

d_gene: TRBD2
j_gene: TRBJ2-2
v_gene: TRBV18
abundance: .
CDR3aa: CASSPSQAGATGELFF
CDR3nt: TGTGCCAGCTCCCCGTCTCAAGCGGGAGCCACCGGGGAGCTGTTTTTT

d_gene: .
j_gene: TRBJ2-7
v_gene: TRBV19
abundance: .
CDR3aa: CASSALLADVDEQYF
CDR3nt: TGTGCCAGTAGTGCCCTCTTAGCGGATGTCGACGAGCAGTACTTC

d_gene: TRBD1
j_gene: TRBJ1-1
v_gene: TRBV29-1
abundance: few
CDR3aa: CSVSLTQGAGAFF
CDR3nt: TGCAGCGTGTCCCTCACCCAGGGGGCTGGAGCTTTCTTT

d_gene: TRBD1
j_gene: TRBJ1-4
v_gene: TRBV2
abundance: few
CDR3aa: CASTQPGPGGQKLFF
CDR3nt: TGTGCCAGCACCCAACCGGGTCCAGGGGGCCAAAAACTGTTTTTT

d_gene: .
j_gene: TRBJ2-3
v_gene: TRBV5-1
abundance: few
CDR3aa: CASEGGKHDTDTQYF
CDR3nt: TGCGCCAGCGAAGGAGGGAAGCATGACACAGATACGCAGTATTTT

d_gene: .
j_gene: TRBJ1-1
v_gene: TRBV2
abundance: few
CDR3aa: CANAGDAEAFF
CDR3nt: TGTGCCAACGCAGGGGACGCTGAAGCTTTCTTT

d_gene: TRBD2
j_gene: TRBJ2-1
v_gene: TRBV7-3
abundance: .
CDR3aa: CASSFSGGGVGEQFF
CDR3nt: TGTGCCAGCAGCTTTAGCGGGGGGGGAGTTGGTGAGCAGTTCTTC

d_gene: TRBD1
j_gene: TRBJ2-7
v_gene: TRBV2
abundance: .
CDR3aa: CASSDRDSVYEQYF
CDR3nt: TGTGCCAGCAGTGACCGGGACAGTGTCTACGAGCAGTACTTC

d_gene: .
j_gene: TRBJ2-1
v_gene: TRBV7-2
abundance: .
CDR3aa: CASSLGSHPYNEQFF
CDR3nt: TGTGCCAGCAGCTTAGGCTCACACCCATACAATGAGCAGTTCTTC

d_gene: .
j_gene: TRBJ2-7
v_gene: TRBV7-8
abundance: few
CDR3aa: CASGQTYEQYF
CDR3nt: TGTGCCAGCGGACAGACCTACGAGCAGTACTTC

d_gene: TRBD1
j_gene: TRBJ1-1
v_gene: TRBV2
abundance: few
CDR3aa: CASSEGQRYTEAFF
CDR3nt: TGTGCCAGCAGCGAGGGACAGAGATACACTGAAGCTTTCTTT

d_gene: TRBD1
j_gene: TRBJ1-5
v_gene: TRBV10-3
abundance: .
CDR3aa: CAISKGTEYSNQPQHF
CDR3nt: TGTGCCATCAGTAAAGGGACAGAGTATAGCAATCAGCCCCAGCATTTT

d_gene: .
j_gene: TRBJ2-1
v_gene: TRBV4-2
abundance: few
CDR3aa: CASSQDWSSVEQFF
CDR3nt: TGTGCCAGCAGCCAAGATTGGTCTAGCGTTGAGCAGTTCTTC

d_gene: TRBD1
j_gene: TRBJ1-2
v_gene: TRBV20-1
abundance: few
CDR3aa: CSAPGQIIPVF
CDR3nt: TGCAGTGCCCCGGGACAGATCATCCCCGTCTTC

d_gene: TRBD1
j_gene: TRBJ1-1
v_gene: TRBV11-3
abundance: few
CDR3aa: CASSPRGQPSTEAFF
CDR3nt: TGTGCCAGCAGCCCCAGGGGACAGCCGAGCACTGAAGCTTTCTTT

d_gene: .
j_gene: TRBJ1-1
v_gene: TRBV2
abundance: .
CDR3aa: CASSDMARGTEAFF
CDR3nt: TGTGCCAGCAGTGATATGGCAAGAGGGACTGAAGCTTTCTTT

d_gene: .
j_gene: TRBJ2-1
v_gene: TRBV7-2
abundance: few
CDR3aa: CASSPRTEREQFF
CDR3nt: TGTGCCAGCAGCCCCAGGACTGAGCGCGAGCAGTTCTTC

d_gene: TRBD1
j_gene: TRBJ2-6
v_gene: TRBV5-1
abundance: .
CDR3aa: CASSLDRGSGANVLTF
CDR3nt: TGCGCCAGCAGCTTGGACAGGGGTTCTGGGGCCAACGTCCTGACTTTC

d_gene: TRBD2
j_gene: TRBJ2-1
v_gene: TRBV4-3
abundance: .
CDR3aa: CASSHELAGGRNEQFF
CDR3nt: TGCGCCAGCAGCCACGAGTTAGCGGGGGGAAGAAATGAGCAGTTCTTC